This TCR beta chain was identified in a study of shared clonotypes between healthy human individuals (dated by TCRdb to about 2020). Looking at the study overall: The cohort included a few men and a couple of women between 18 and 49 years of age. Blood TCR repertoires of roughly five healthy adults were deeply sequenced to estimate repertoire size and the extent of clonotype sharing between individuals. Libraries were prepared and TCR repertoires were sequenced by different laboratories using diverse techniques, in order to increase sequencing depth and limit assay-specific biases. Between about 0.94 and 10 billion PBMCs per donor were obtained by leukapheresis.

Using the deep immunoSEQ assay, TCR CDR3 regions were amplified from genomic DNA by multiplex PCR. For each cell subset, the extracted genomic DNA was distributed evenly across all wells of several immunoSEQ 96-well plates, and each plate served as one replicate. For unsorted PBMC, each replicate PCR was loaded with about 270 ng genomic DNA, equivalent to about 33,000 T cell genomes. Genomic DNA from unsorted PBMC was sequenced over ten immunoSEQ deep assay plates. Purified libraries were quantified with a Qubit 3.0 fluorometer, sized on a Bioanalyzer 2100, and re-quantified with the KAPA Library Quantification kit. Every immunoSEQ 96-well plate was sequenced on a separate single-read 150-cycle Illumina NextSeq 550 flow cell. The authors' analysis ran thus. The immunoSEQ output contained only junctional sequences without quality scores, so filtering could not match that applied to full-length reads. Sequences were annotated with PyIR, a Python wrapper for IgBLAST v1.9, and V/J genes and CDR3 were assigned using IMGT germline references. Any read was removed if the V/J assignment was weak (E-value above 1e-6), the CDR3 was missing, or the read contained stop codons, out-of-frame junctions, or ambiguous translated residues. A V3J clonotype was defined by an identical inferred V gene, J gene, and CDR3 amino acid sequence. To compute the percentage overlap between repertoires, the number of shared unique clonotypes was divided by the size of the smaller repertoire. Repertoire richness was assessed with RTK rarefaction, the Chao1 estimator, and Recon v2.1 estimates of unobserved clonotypes. Imported from immuneACCESS, the table was reduced by TCRdb to in-frame sequences with V and J called. These copies leave out some clones; in studies compared against another copy, an unresolved V gene accounts for under half, and the cause of the remainder is not known. Clone size and the V and J calls come from that table; the DNA yielded D and trimming. The sample table contains about 460,000 clones; only one count was recorded for around 77% of them. 12% of the sample is in the top ten clones.

Overall results and qualifications from the work: Pairwise subsampling led to the expectation that sequencing depth would affect the degree of clonotype sharing among donors. Because the study included only a small number of donors, the genetic and exposure-history diversity represented was limited. Sampling was limited to blood, and TCR repertoires in tissue likely differ from TCR repertoires in blood.

Healthy HIV-negative adults with no recently reported acute infections or vaccinations were included as donors. Every donor was a Caucasian adult residing in Nashville, Tennessee, USA. In the unsorted samples, 85 million to 100 million PBMCs were counted, and genomic DNA was extracted using the QIAamp DNA Blood Mini kit. Blood was obtained by leukapheresis, after which PBMCs were separated by Ficoll-Histopaque density gradient centrifugation and cryopreserved in liquid nitrogen vapor phase. CDR1 and CDR2 are read off the germline V gene as SGHNT and YENEEA. Relative to germline, V is 0 bases shorter and J is 8 bases shorter, with 7 bases between their ends. The CDR3 covers 12 residues, taking in both the cysteine and the phenylalanine. Only CDR3 DNA remains: 36 bases, in frame from the first base. Of note for this clone: Its specific antigen is unknown. No qualities accompany the bases; no much larger clone lies one base away.

Sequencing was performed on PBMCs. This receptor was taken from a woman aged 40-49 years in good health. Some clones in this sample may be carry-over from other donors' samples. This sequence uses TRBV11-3 and TRBJ1-1; the D gene assignment is ambiguous. The DNA sequence follows: TGTGCCAGCAGCTTAGATACGGGAGAAGCTTTCTTT. Its protein product is CASSLDTGEAFF.